This T cell receptor beta chain comes out of a study of cytomegalovirus exposure and HLA in healthy donors. In the PCR, 60 Vbeta and 13 Jbeta primers were used. Assay used: immunoSEQ multiplex PCR; TCRdb lists only in-frame clones, some missing. Here the sample spans more than 90,000 clones, more than 70% being singletons. General study points: Looking again later, the authors saw that most CMV-associated TCR beta chains seemed HLA-restricted. Reports showed the classifier diagnosing cytomegalovirus status with high specificity and sensitivity. TCR association rates varied by HLA locus in a later analysis, with DRB1 highest and HLA-C lowest.

This clone was observed a few times. Its antigen is unidentified. The receptor's source is a middle-aged man in good health and CMV-seropositive. Source material: PBMCs.

The CDR3 sequence: CASSNGQGSAGANVLTF. DNA for the CDR3: TGTGCCAGCAGTAATGGACAGGGATCGGCTGGGGCCAACGTCCTGACTTTC. The J gene is TRBJ2-6, the V gene TRBV28; 8 bases map to TRBD1. The V segment lost 5 bases and the J segment 2 bases; nucleotides outside the gene matches: 8. Per germline, CDR1 MDHEN and CDR2 SYDVKM. This CDR3 spans 17 amino acids.